This passage covers 16 T cell receptor beta chains from one sample sequenced in a study of cytomegalovirus exposure and HLA in healthy donors. The study ran its PCR with 60 Vbeta and 13 Jbeta primers. TCRdb keeps only in-frame clones here, not all; method: immunoSEQ multiplex PCR. The sample contains about 97,000 clones, around 68% of which appear only once. The sequenced sample was PBMCs. All receptors come from a human donor in good health.

This chain joins TRBV10-2 and TRBJ2-1; 15 nucleotides line up with TRBD2. CDR1 WSHSY and CDR2 SAAADI come from the germline V gene. V gave up 6 bases and J gave up 5 bases; unmatched junction bases: 14. The length of the CDR3 is 19 residues. CDR3 sequence reads: CASSVPPGLAGGDDNEQFF. CDR3 in DNA: TGCGCCAGCAGCGTTCCACCGGGACTAGCGGGAGGAGACGACAATGAGCAGTTCTTC.

With regard to this clone: At one end the junction does not follow the germline gene, possibly because of a read error. This chain joins TRBV10-3 and TRBJ2-5; 8 bases match TRBD1. This CDR3 is 11 amino acids long. The germline V gene encodes CDR1 ENHRY and CDR2 SYGVKD. CDR3 DNA: TGTGCCTTCAGGGGGCAGGAGACCCAGTACTTC. Translation: CAFRGQETQYF.

The table lists this clone with a few counts. The genes are TRBV30 and TRBJ1-6; 8 bases are a match to TRBD1. The V segment lost 3 bases and the J segment 7 bases; nucleotides outside the gene matches: 11. Germline CDR1 reads GTSNPN; CDR2 reads SVGIG (reference sequence). The CDR3 contains 16 residues. CDR3 nucleotides: TGTGCCTGGAGGGGCCCAGGGGGCGGAAGGAATTCACCCCTCCACTTT. Translated, it gives CAWRGPGGGRNSPLHF.

A few counts support this clone. This chain joins TRBV9 and TRBJ1-1; 10 nucleotides match TRBD1. J gave up 4 bases and V 3 bases, and 9 bases lay outside the gene matches. The length of the CDR3 is 16 residues. Germline CDR1 SGDLS, CDR2 YYNGEE. The CDR3 here is CASSGGGWTGGTEAFF. The CDR3 region has the DNA TGTGCCAGCAGCGGAGGGGGGTGGACAGGGGGCACTGAAGCTTTCTTT.

The chain joins TRBV28 to TRBJ2-7; D uncertain. This CDR3 has 11 amino acids. Trimming pared 7 bases from V and 6 bases from J, leaving 10 bases between. The V gene's germline CDR1 is MDHEN and CDR2 SYDVKM. CDR3 DNA sequence: TGTGCCAGCACCTCTCCGCGCGAGCAGTACTTC. Translation: CASTSPREQYF. The full variable domain, with the rest looked up from reference TRBV28 and TRBJ2-7, is DVKVTQSSRYLVKRTGEKVFLECVQDMDHENMFWYRQDPGLGLRLIYFSYDVKMKEKGDIPEGYSVSREKKERFSLILESASTNQTSMYLCASTSPREQYFGPGTRLTVT.

The chain carries TRBV7-9 and TRBJ2-7, with 12 bases lining up with TRBD1. The V and J ends lost 5 bases and 6 bases, in that order; junction bases with no gene match: 8. The CDR3 is 15 amino acids. CDR1 and CDR2 (germline): SEHNR, FQNEAQ (reference sequence). DNA of the CDR3: TGTGCCAGCAGCCCGCCGGGACAGGGGGCATTCGAGCAGTACTTC. Its translation is CASSPPGQGAFEQYF. The full variable domain, its missing parts supplied by reference TRBV7-9 and TRBJ2-7, is DTGVSQNPRHKITKRGQNVTFRCDPISEHNRLYWYRQTLGQGPEFLTYFQNEAQLEKSRLLSDRFSAERPKGSFSTLEIQRTEQGDSAMYLCASSPPGQGAFEQYFGPGTRLTVT.

The chain couples TRBV7-5 to TRBJ1-5; the table's D call, TRBD1, has no DNA check behind it. TRBV7-5 counts as a pseudogene. This CDR3 spans 15 amino acids. The CDR3 sequence: CVRSSGQESDQPQHF. CDR3 coding DNA: TGTGTCAGAAGCTCAGGACAGGAGAGCGATCAGCCCCAGCATTTT.

The V call is TRBV7-6, the J call TRBJ2-7; 8 bases agree with TRBD1. The junction had 5 bases not matched to a gene; V was cut back by 1 base and J by 3 bases. The V gene's germline CDR1 is SGHVS and CDR2 FNYEAQ. This CDR3 has 15 amino acids. CDR3 sequence: CASSLVPDRVYEQYF. For the CDR3, the DNA is TGTGCCAGCAGCTTAGTTCCGGACAGGGTCTACGAGCAGTACTTC.

The chain has TRBV7-6 and TRBJ1-1; no definite D call. The CDR3 consists of 13 residues. The V gene lost 0 bases and the J gene lost 6 bases, with 8 bases spanning the gap. Germline CDR1 SGHVS, CDR2 FNYEAQ. CDR3 DNA sequence: TGTGCCAGCAGCTTAGCGCGGAGCGCTGAAGCTTTCTTT. Translation: CASSLARSAEAFF.

The chain couples TRBV7-6 to TRBJ2-1; TRBD2 matches 7 bases. J gave up 5 bases and V 5 bases, and 18 bases lay outside the gene matches. Germline V gene sequence: CDR1 SGHVS, CDR2 FNYEAQ. The CDR3 consists of 18 residues. CDR3 loop: CASSKNPLRTSVHNEQFF. The CDR3 coding sequence is TGTGCCAGCAGCAAAAATCCCTTGAGGACTAGTGTTCACAATGAGCAGTTCTTC.

V gene TRBV5-1 combines with J gene TRBJ2-3; 9 bases agree with TRBD2. Per germline, CDR1 SGHRS and CDR2 YFSETQ. V shed 6 bases and J 2 bases; nucleotides not matched to a gene: 10. This CDR3 spans 16 amino acids. The CDR3 region is CASTGTSRRSTDTQYF. The CDR3 DNA reads as TGCGCCAGCACCGGGACTAGCAGAAGGTCCACAGATACGCAGTATTTT.

Here the CDR3 DNA reads TGTGCCAGCAGCCAAGAAAGCGGATTGCGCTCCTACAATGAGCAGTTCTTC. Translated, it gives CASSQESGLRSYNEQFF. The V gene is TRBV4-2, the J gene TRBJ2-1, with TRBD2 as a possible D gene (5 bases). The CDR3 loop spans 17 amino acids. V gave up 0 bases and J gave up 0 bases, with 12 bases separating them. From germline, CDR1 is LGHNA and CDR2 YNFKEQ.

J is TRBJ2-1 and V is TRBV5-4, with D possibly TRBD2 on 6 matching bases. V lost 4 bases and J lost 7, with 15 bases in between. The germline gives CDR1 SGHNT, CDR2 YYREEE (reference sequence). The CDR3 consists of 14 residues. For the CDR3, the DNA is TGTGCCAGCAGCCCGGCGGGGTCGAGGAATGAGCAGTTCTTC. Its translation: CASSPAGSRNEQFF.

The gene calls are TRBV7-9 and TRBJ2-2; D is possibly TRBD2 (5 bases). Looked up from germline, CDR1 is SEHNR and CDR2 is FQNEAQ (reference sequence). This CDR3 is built from 12 residues. Trimming removed 8 bases at V and 6 bases at J, with 10 bases between. Here the CDR3 reads CASGLPSGELFF. CDR3 bases: TGTGCCAGCGGACTTCCATCCGGGGAGCTGTTTTTT. Full variable domain (rest looked up from reference TRBV7-9 and TRBJ2-2): DTGVSQNPRHKITKRGQNVTFRCDPISEHNRLYWYRQTLGQGPEFLTYFQNEAQLEKSRLLSDRFSAERPKGSFSTLEIQRTEQGDSAMYLCASGLPSGELFFGEGSRLTVL.

The rearrangement links TRBV14 to TRBJ1-2; 8 bases line up with TRBD1. Germline CDR1 SGHDN, CDR2 FVKESK. The CDR3 has 13 residues. Trimming at V came to 4 bases and at J to 8 bases, leaving 6 bases not matched to a gene. The CDR3 sequence is CASSRDRGGGYTF. CDR3 sequence (DNA): TGTGCCAGCAGCCGCGACAGGGGCGGAGGCTACACCTTC.

A few counts support this clone. Additional DNA sequences in this sample encode the identical CDR3. V usage is TRBV14 and J usage is TRBJ2-1; tentative D call: TRBD2 (5 bases). Trimming took 1 base from V and 6 from J, leaving 7 bases between them. The CDR3 totals 13 residues. Germline CDR1 is SGHDN and CDR2 is FVKESK. This chain's CDR3 is CASSQGLPNEQFF. CDR3 nucleotides: TGTGCCAGCAGCCAAGGACTACCCAATGAGCAGTTCTTC.